This entry describes one TCR beta chain. This clonotype was seen a few times. Its antigen specificity is not known. No clone much larger than this one lies a single base away; base qualities are absent. At the junction V is shortened by 5 bases and J by 9 bases, with 19 bases in between. The CDR3 measures 14 amino acids from cysteine to phenylalanine. Only the CDR3 part of the read is kept: 42 bases, read in frame from the first base. This record belongs to a study of T and B cells in COVID-19 patients (TCRdb year 2020). With respect to the entire study: In this study, adaptive immunity was profiled in COVID-19 patients who either had active infection or had recovered, using TRB and IGH repertoire sequencing of peripheral blood. A recovered cohort was made up of roughly 18 patients contributing roughly 20 samples, mostly after mild to moderate COVID-19 managed as outpatients. Median age was about 34 years in the recovered cohort versus about 63 years in the active-infection cohort. Critical illness requiring mechanical ventilation or ECMO was present in about 65% of the roughly 20 patients in the active-infection cohort. Comorbidities linked to unfavorable COVID-19 outcome were present in about 90% of the 20 patients in the active-infection cohort. The repository of TCR and BCR sequences included some 69 time points from 37 patients, and more than 7 million TCR sequences were analysed. A couple of patients were in both the active and recovered cohorts because samples existed from active disease and from after recovery. Repertoire analyses used an age-matched reference group of approximately 40 healthy donors who were negative for COVID-19 antibodies as the comparison. As many as 9 follow-up blood samples were collected from each patient, and in some individuals these samples spanned different disease stages. Beyond this particular receptor, the publication reports: Specific T cell subsets (CD4+/Treg/CD8+) and sorted SARS-CoV-2-responsive or tetramer+ T cells had not yet been sequenced, and these experiments were ongoing. Few blood samples were available from mildly ill patients while symptoms were present, and early samples from severe cases were likewise scarce. The reported TCR clusters were stated to require prospective validation before clinical use. TRB repertoires were highly clonal in active COVID-19, whereas diversity and richness at recovery rose above healthy donor levels. TRBV/TRBJ gene usage was reported as strongly skewed in patients with COVID-19. The recovered cohort had 2,400 or so exclusive TCR clusters, including around 30 low-pGen clusters. The size of the cohort was considered insufficient for assessing HLA contributions to COVID-19 susceptibility or severity.

Sequencing took place on an Illumina MiSeq. Multiplex PCR with BIOMED2 TRB-A/B primer pools was used to amplify the TRB rearrangements. Two consecutive PCRs added Illumina-compatible adapters and 7-nucleotide sample barcodes to the amplicons. Phusion HS II polymerase was used for all library PCRs. The amplicons were purified from gel with the NucleoSpin Gel and PCR Clean-up kit, measured on Qubit, and then pooled at about 4 nM. Amplicon pool quality was checked on an Agilent 2100 Bioanalyzer before Illumina next-generation sequencing. The published analysis was carried out like this. MiXCR 3.0.8 with the default MiXCR reference library was used to annotate TRB rearrangements. Non-productive reads and sequences with fewer than 2 reads were excluded, and each unique CDR3 nucleotide sequence counted as one clone. R 3.5.1 was used to calculate clonality, diversity, richness and V-J gene usage. GLIPH2 was used to cluster TCRs based on CDR3 similarity, and OLGA was used to calculate the generation probabilities. Only GLIPH2 clusters containing at least four unique TCR clonotypes present in at least three individuals were kept. TCRdb's own reprocessing of the public reads used fastp at Q25 and MiXCR and kept productive beta chains. Every entry covers one CDR3 protein and lists the most common genes and DNA from its rows. The V and J calls here are based on TCRdb, not the publication. This sample is represented by roughly 7,000 distinct CDR3 sequences; 30% to 35% of them were singletons. Around 22% of the sample belongs to the ten largest clones.

TRB repertoires were amplified from approximately 270-530 ng of genomic DNA extracted from blood. Sequenced material: blood. The V gene is TRBV12-3 or TRBV12-4 and the J gene is TRBJ1-1; D gene: possibly TRBD1, on 5 matching bases. This receptor was obtained from a human donor with active COVID-19. The base sequence is TGTGCCAGCAGTCCCGGGGGACGAATCAGACAAGCTTTCTTT. Its protein reads: CASSPGGRIRQAFF.